The rows below give T cell receptor beta chains drawn from one sample of a study of Tregs in tolerant kidney transplant recipients. Clones were sequenced by immunoSEQ multiplex PCR, and TCRdb holds only the in-frame ones, with some missing. Seen here are more than 90,000 clones, approximately 94% observed once, and the top ten hold around 1.6%. The sequencing here drew on CD4+ T cells from blood (PBMCs), taken 12 months after the transplant. The receptors derive from a human patient who received a combined kidney and bone marrow transplant. Some T cells may be the graft donor's. Each CDR3 is given without its conserved first and last residue. A D gene is named only where the DNA matches it firmly. Size is stated for part of the rows, as once, few or many counts, or as a class when the clone is expanded.

cdr3_length clone_size j_call v_call d_call cdr3_aa
12 - TRBJ2-7 TRBV18 - ASSPPGVGYEQY
13 - TRBJ1-5 TRBV19 TRBD1 ASSGDRVVNQPQH
13 - TRBJ2-3 TRBV2 TRBD2 AGSLTSGRTDTQY
13 - TRBJ2-5 TRBV5-1 TRBD2 ASSLAGGPQETQY
12 - TRBJ2-2 TRBV7-2 - ASSLASGAGELF
16 once TRBJ2-2 TRBV4-1 - ASSQVGWGGLRTGELF
13 few TRBJ1-1 TRBV9 - ASSVGLGSGTEAF
12 - TRBJ2-3 TRBV29-1 TRBD1 SVAVGQGPDTQY
12 - TRBJ2-3 TRBV5-1 TRBD1 ASSTGTGTDTQY
11 - TRBJ2-3 TRBV6-1 TRBD2 ASSVDSGVAQY
13 - TRBJ2-3 TRBV7-9 TRBD2 ATDPGLASTDTQY
12 - TRBJ1-4 TRBV9 - ASSVGGGPEKLF
16 - TRBJ2-2 TRBV28 TRBD2 ASSLDRQRGGNTGELF
13 - TRBJ2-5 TRBV18 TRBD2 ASSQGTSGQETQY